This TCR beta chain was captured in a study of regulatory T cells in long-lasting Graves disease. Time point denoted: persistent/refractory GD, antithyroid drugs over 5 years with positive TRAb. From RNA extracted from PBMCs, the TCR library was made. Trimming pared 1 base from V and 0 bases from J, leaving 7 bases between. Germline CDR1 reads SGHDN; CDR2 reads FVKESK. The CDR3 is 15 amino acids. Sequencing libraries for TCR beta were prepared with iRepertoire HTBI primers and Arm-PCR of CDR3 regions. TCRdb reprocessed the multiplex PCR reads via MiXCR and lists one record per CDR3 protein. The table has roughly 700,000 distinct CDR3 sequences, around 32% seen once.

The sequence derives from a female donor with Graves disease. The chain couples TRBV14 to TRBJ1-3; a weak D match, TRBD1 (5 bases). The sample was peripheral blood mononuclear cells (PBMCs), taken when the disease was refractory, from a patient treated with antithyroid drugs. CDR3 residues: CASSQGGASGNTIYF. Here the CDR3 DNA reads TGTGCCAGCAGCCAAGGTGGGGCCTCTGGAAACACCATATATTTT.